These 20 T cell receptor beta chains share one sample of origin, sequenced in a study of blood T cell repertoires in COVID-19. The table came from immunoSEQ multiplex PCR; TCRdb's copy has only in-frame clones and leaves some out. This table has fewer than 50,000 clones, around 77% appearing once. The source material was peripheral blood. Source of these receptors: a man older than 75 with active or convalescent COVID-19.

The chain has TRBV11-1 and TRBJ1-5; D perhaps matches TRBD1 (5 bases). The CDR3 is made up of 15 amino acids. V was shortened by 3 bases and J by 2 bases, with 11 bases between the two germline ends. From germline, CDR1 is SGHAT and CDR2 FQDESV (reference sequence). The CDR3 coding sequence is TGTGCCAGCAGCTTGACCAGGGATGGCAATCAGCCCCAGCATTTT. Translated: CASSLTRDGNQPQHF.

CDR3 sequence reads: CASSPPGPARGLNEQFF. Here the CDR3 DNA reads TGTGCCAGCAGTCCCCCAGGGCCAGCCCGAGGCCTCAATGAGCAGTTCTTC. This rearrangement joins TRBV27 to TRBJ2-1; D possibly corresponds to TRBD1 (5 bases). CDR3 size: 17 residues. Germline V gene lookup returns CDR1 MNHEY and CDR2 SMNVEV (reference sequence). V shed 5 bases and J shed 6 bases, with 23 bases lying between them.

V usage is TRBV5-5 and J usage is TRBJ2-3; 9 nucleotides line up with TRBD2. The CDR3 is made up of 15 amino acids. V lost 5 bases, J lost 1 base, and 5 bases stayed unmatched. Germline V gene lookup returns CDR1 SGHKS and CDR2 YYEKEE (reference sequence). CDR3 protein: CASSGLASRTDTQYF. The CDR3 DNA is TGTGCCAGCAGTGGACTAGCGTCCCGCACAGATACGCAGTATTTT.

V gene TRBV10-3 combines with J gene TRBJ2-4; tentatively, D is TRBD1 (6 bases). The ends were cut back, 5 bases at V and 9 bases at J, with 11 bases in the middle. Germline CDR1 is ENHRY and CDR2 is SYGVKD. This CDR3 is 12 amino acids long. CDR3 loop: CAISPDSRIQYF. The CDR3 DNA reads as TGTGCCATCAGTCCGGACAGCCGCATTCAGTACTTC.

The V gene is TRBV10-1, the J gene TRBJ2-5, with 8 bases lining up with TRBD1. J was trimmed by 2 bases and V by 1 base; bases with no gene match: 9. The CDR3 consists of 17 residues. CDR1 and CDR2 from the germline V gene are WNHNN and SYGVQD (reference sequence). Here the CDR3 reads CASSELPWTGKQETQYF. The CDR3 DNA follows: TGCGCCAGCAGTGAGTTACCGTGGACAGGGAAACAAGAGACCCAGTACTTC.

This chain links TRBV6-6 with TRBJ1-5; 9 bases are shared with TRBD1. Germline V gene data show CDR1 as MNHNY and CDR2 as SVGAGI (reference sequence). The CDR3 loop spans 14 amino acids. V lost 6 bases, J lost 5 bases, and 5 bases stayed unmatched. The CDR3 nucleotides are TGTGCCAGCAGAAACAGGGGGCTAGATCAGCCCCAGCATTTT. Its translation: CASRNRGLDQPQHF.

The genes are TRBV2 and TRBJ1-5, with D unclear. V was pared by 3 bases and J by 4 bases, with 7 bases between. There are 13 residues in the CDR3. Germline values: CDR1 SNHLY, CDR2 FYNNEI. CDR3 sequence: CASSDDRNQPQHF. The CDR3 DNA reads as TGTGCCAGCAGTGACGATCGGAATCAGCCCCAGCATTTT.

Details on this clone: Other DNA variants within this sample encode the same CDR3. The V and J genes are TRBV7-3 and TRBJ2-1; possible D gene TRBD2, 5 bases. This CDR3 is 12 amino acids long. The V and J ends lost 4 bases and 6 bases respectively, with 7 bases between them. CDR1 is SGHTA, CDR2 FQGTGA, per germline. The CDR3 sequence is CASSSDSNEQFF. The CDR3 region has the DNA TGTGCCAGCAGCTCGGACTCCAATGAGCAGTTCTTC.

This chain links TRBV7-9 with TRBJ1-4, with 7 bases aligning to TRBD1. Germline trimming cut 5 bases from V and 7 bases from J; bases unmatched to any gene: 7. CDR1 and CDR2 from the germline V gene are SEHNR and FQNEAQ (reference sequence). The CDR3 sequence is 14 residues long. CDR3 loop: CASSASTGAEKLFF. As DNA, the CDR3 is TGTGCCAGCAGCGCTAGTACAGGGGCTGAAAAACTGTTTTTT.

The gene calls are TRBV19 and TRBJ1-5; the D is unclear. The CDR3 is 13 residues long. V lost 2 bases, J lost 4 bases, and 6 bases lay in between. From germline, CDR1 is LNHDA and CDR2 SQIVND (reference sequence). The CDR3 DNA sequence: TGTGCCAGTAGTATACGGGAGAATCAGCCCCAGCATTTT. Translating it yields CASSIRENQPQHF.

This chain links TRBV5-4 with TRBJ2-7; 7 nucleotides align to TRBD2. CDR1 and CDR2 from the germline V gene are SGHNT and YYREEE (reference sequence). The CDR3 covers 14 residues. V lost 0 bases to trimming and J lost 0 bases; unmatched junction nucleotides: 0. Written as DNA, the CDR3 is TGTGCCAGCAGCTTGGGCGGGGGCTCCTACGAGCAGTACTTC. Translating gives CASSLGGGSYEQYF.

The CDR3 is CASSGTSGARYEQYF. DNA of the CDR3: TGTGCCAGCAGCGGAACCTCGGGAGCTCGGTACGAGCAGTACTTC. This rearrangement joins TRBV7-9 to TRBJ2-7; maybe TRBD2 (6 bases). The CDR3 covers 15 residues. With 5 bases removed from V and 4 bases from J, the gap between germline ends came to 18 bases. The germline V gene encodes CDR1 SEHNR and CDR2 FQNEAQ (reference sequence). The full variable domain, with the rest looked up from reference TRBV7-9 and TRBJ2-7, is DTGVSQNPRHKITKRGQNVTFRCDPISEHNRLYWYRQTLGQGPEFLTYFQNEAQLEKSRLLSDRFSAERPKGSFSTLEIQRTEQGDSAMYLCASSGTSGARYEQYFGPGTRLTVT.

J is TRBJ1-2 and V is TRBV18; D possibly corresponds to TRBD1 (6 bases). V was shortened by 5 bases and J by 3 bases, with 16 bases between the two germline ends. There are 15 residues in the CDR3. The germline V gene has CDR1 KGHSH and CDR2 LQKENI. The CDR3 sequence is CASSYGGAGDYGYTF. CDR3 in DNA: TGTGCCAGCTCATACGGGGGCGCGGGGGACTATGGCTACACCTTC. Supplemented by reference TRBV18 and TRBJ1-2, the full variable domain reads NAGVMQNPRHLVRRRGQEARLRCSPMKGHSHVYWYRQLPEEGLKFMVYLQKENIIDESGMPKERFSAEFPKEGPSILRIQQVVRGDSAAYFCASSYGGAGDYGYTFGSGTRLTVV.

V is TRBV27 and J is TRBJ2-3, with 7 bases lining up with TRBD2. J was trimmed by 2 bases and V by 8 bases; bases with no gene match: 13. The CDR3 consists of 16 residues. Germline lookup yields CDR1 MNHEY and CDR2 SMNVEV (reference sequence). This CDR3 is CASGNPGLQITDTQYF. In DNA form, the CDR3 reads TGTGCCAGCGGAAACCCGGGACTACAAATCACAGATACGCAGTATTTT.

The chain has TRBV28 and TRBJ1-4; D call uncertain. V was shortened by 9 bases and J by 8 bases, with 16 bases between the two germline ends. In germline, CDR1 is MDHEN, CDR2 SYDVKM. The CDR3 length is 13 residues. The CDR3 loop is CASAGPDEEKLFF. CDR3 DNA: TGTGCCAGTGCAGGTCCGGATGAGGAAAAACTGTTTTTT.

The J gene is TRBJ2-3, the V gene TRBV6-5; D remains unclear. CDR1 is MNHEY, CDR2 SVGAGI, per germline. V was shortened by 0 bases and J by 2 bases, with 9 bases between the two germline ends. This CDR3 region has 15 residues. CDR3 bases: TGTGCCAGCAGTTACTCGGGCTCAAACACAGATACGCAGTATTTT. Its protein is CASSYSGSNTDTQYF.

The gene calls are TRBV6-4 and TRBJ1-5, with D hard to call. In germline, CDR1 is MRHNA, CDR2 SNTAGT. The CDR3 consists of 13 residues. V was pared by 2 bases and J by 7 bases, with 9 bases between. CDR3 nucleotides: TGTGCCAGCAGTGACATTGAGGGCCAGCCCCAGCATTTT. It encodes CASSDIEGQPQHF.

The chain is built from TRBV7-9 and TRBJ2-7; 7 nucleotides match TRBD2. Germline V gene sequence: CDR1 SEHNR, CDR2 FQNEAQ (reference sequence). This CDR3 spans 14 amino acids. The J segment lost 4 bases and the V segment lost 3 bases, leaving 6 bases of the junction unmatched. The CDR3 bases are TGTGCCAGCAGCTTGGGCGGGAGAGGGTACGAGCAGTACTTC. It codes for CASSLGGRGYEQYF.

The rearrangement uses TRBV30 and TRBJ1-3; perhaps TRBD1 as D (5 bases). From germline, CDR1 is GTSNPN and CDR2 SVGIG (reference sequence). The CDR3 is 13 residues long. V was clipped by 7 bases and J by 4 bases, with 14 bases between them. The DNA of the CDR3 is TGTGCCTCCCAAGGGGTCTCAGGAAACACCATATATTTT. This encodes CASQGVSGNTIYF.

The chain has TRBV4-1 and TRBJ2-2; 8 bases match TRBD1. The CDR3 length is 14 residues. From germline, CDR1 is MGHRA and CDR2 YSYEKL. J was trimmed by 8 bases and V by 3 bases; bases with no gene match: 5. The CDR3 spells CASSHGQGRGELFF. The DNA for the CDR3 is TGCGCCAGCAGCCACGGACAGGGTAGGGGGGAGCTGTTTTTT.